The 10 T cell receptor beta chains below all came from one sample that was sequenced in a study of T cells after yellow fever vaccination. TCRdb reprocessed the 5' RACE reads via MiXCR and lists one record per CDR3 protein. This sample carries hundreds of thousands of distinct CDR3 sequences, under 15% of them seen once, and the ten largest clones take 3.2%. Sequenced material: CD4+ T cells sorted from PBMCs, taken 15 days after the yellow fever booster vaccination. Source of these receptors: a man aged 18 to 35 who received the YFV17D yellow fever vaccine.

This clonotype showed up just a few times. V usage is TRBV6-5 and J usage is TRBJ1-5, with 9 bases aligning to TRBD1. V lost 5 bases to trimming and J lost 4 bases; unmatched junction nucleotides: 6. The CDR3 sequence is 15 residues long. Germline CDR1 is MNHEY and CDR2 is SVGAGI. The CDR3 DNA is TGTGCCAGCAGTAGGACAGGGGCAAGGAATCAGCCCCAGCATTTT. This codes for CASSRTGARNQPQHF.

This clonotype has just a few counts. The V and J genes are TRBV5-1 and TRBJ1-1, with D possibly TRBD1 on 5 matching bases. V was cut by 3 bases and J by 5 bases, with 14 bases left in between. Germline CDR1 and CDR2: SGHRS and YFSETQ. The CDR3 is made up of 14 amino acids. CDR3 sequence: CASSSQGVGTEAFF. The CDR3 nucleotides read TGCGCCAGCAGCTCCCAAGGGGTGGGAACTGAAGCTTTCTTT.

The chain has TRBV11-2 and TRBJ2-5; 9 bases align to TRBD2. The V gene end was trimmed by 7 bases and the J gene end by 5 bases; junction bases not matched to a gene: 11. In germline, CDR1 is SGHAT, CDR2 FQNNGV. The CDR3 consists of 15 residues. In DNA, the CDR3 is TGTGCCAGCACGCCCGTGCGGGGGGGCGGGGAGACCCAGTACTTC. Its translation is CASTPVRGGGETQYF. Full variable domain (outside the CDR3, taken from reference TRBV11-2 and TRBJ2-5): EAGVAQSPRYKIIEKRQSVAFWCNPISGHATLYWYQQILGQGPKLLIQFQNNGVVDDSQLPKDRFSAERLKGVDSTLKIQPAKLEDSAVYLCASTPVRGGGETQYFGPGTRLLVL.

This clonotype showed up just a few times. As DNA, the CDR3 is TGTGCCAGCAGCTACGGCCGATCTATAGGGTATGGCTACACCTTC. This sequence encodes CASSYGRSIGYGYTF. The rearrangement uses TRBV7-2 and TRBJ1-2; D remains ambiguous. Germline CDR1 is SGHTA and CDR2 is FQGNSA. CDR3 length: 15 amino acids. The ends were cut back, 4 bases at V and 5 bases at J, with 17 bases in the middle.

V is TRBV6-1 and J is TRBJ1-2; D is uncertain. From germline, CDR1 is MNHNS and CDR2 SASEGT. V gave up 3 bases and J gave up 8 bases, with 13 bases separating them. This CDR3 has 13 amino acids. As DNA, the CDR3 is TGTGCCAGCAGTGAGATACAGCCCCAAGGCTACACCTTC. Protein sequence: CASSEIQPQGYTF.

The rearrangement uses TRBV15 and TRBJ2-5; 7 bases line up with TRBD1. This CDR3 is built from 14 residues. Germline trimming cut 8 bases from V and 1 base from J; bases unmatched to any gene: 7. Germline CDR1 LNHNV, CDR2 YYDKDF (reference sequence). This CDR3 reads CATAETGAQETQYF. CDR3 bases: TGTGCCACCGCAGAAACAGGGGCCCAAGAGACCCAGTACTTC. Together with reference TRBV15 and TRBJ2-5, the CDR3 gives the full variable domain: DAMVIQNPRYQVTQFGKPVTLSCSQTLNHNVMYWYQQKSSQAPKLLFHYYDKDFNNEADTPDNFQSRRPNTSFCFLDIRSPGLGDTAMYLCATAETGAQETQYFGPGTRLLVL.

The V and J genes are TRBV7-2 and TRBJ2-5; the match to TRBD2 covers 16 bases. The ends lost 6 bases at V and 3 bases at J; junction bases unmatched: 7. The CDR3 runs 17 residues. Germline-derived CDR1 and CDR2 are SGHTA and FQGNSA. CDR3 bases: TGTGCCAGCAGTTACGGGACTAGCGGGGGGGAAAAAGAGACCCAGTACTTC. This sequence encodes CASSYGTSGGEKETQYF.

This clonotype appeared many times. The chain combines TRBV6-2 or TRBV6-3 with TRBJ2-7, with TRBD2 as a possible D gene (6 bases). This CDR3 is 11 amino acids long. V was trimmed by 8 bases and J by 3 bases, leaving 8 bases between them. Germline V gene sequence: CDR1 MNHEY, CDR2 SVGEGT. The CDR3: CASRENYEQYF. For the CDR3, the DNA is TGTGCCAGCCGGGAGAACTACGAGCAGTACTTC.

The V call is TRBV20-1, the J call TRBJ1-5, with 12 bases that match TRBD1. The germline CDR1 and CDR2 sequences are DFQATT and SNEGSKA (reference sequence). The CDR3 covers 16 residues. J was trimmed by 2 bases and V by 6 bases; bases with no gene match: 8. CDR3 nucleotide sequence: TGCAGTGCGCAAAGCGGGACAGGGGGCGGCAATCAGCCCCAGCATTTT. Amino acid sequence: CSAQSGTGGGNQPQHF.

The rearrangement links TRBV7-2 to TRBJ2-5; D is uncertain. Per the germline V gene, CDR1 is SGHTA and CDR2 is FQGNSA. The CDR3 runs to 16 residues. V was shortened by 0 bases and J by 3 bases, with 14 bases between the two germline ends. This CDR3 reads CASSLAFLGGKETQYF. CDR3 coding DNA: TGTGCCAGCAGCTTAGCGTTCCTGGGTGGGAAAGAGACCCAGTACTTC.